The entry below gives a single TCR beta chain sequence along with its context. This clonotype has more than one count but fewer than ten. Its antigen has not been determined. Base qualities are not provided; no much larger clone lies one nucleotide away. Hyperthyroidism was considered stable if no progression to ophthalmopathy occurred within 18 months of follow-up. Hyperthyroidism patients were newly diagnosed, were aged 18 to 65 years, and had a disease duration under 2 months. Anyone with other autoimmune diseases, uncontrolled infections, pregnancy or lactation was excluded from the study. Clinical symptoms, serum thyroxine, TRAb, thyroid ultrasound and orbital computed tomography were used for diagnosis. Using Ficoll-Paque density gradient centrifugation, PBMCs were isolated from 10 ml of fresh peripheral blood. Total RNA was extracted using Trizol reagent, and RNA quality was checked on an Agilent 2100 Bioanalyzer.

The source of the sample is a study of Graves' ophthalmopathy and Graves' hyperthyroidism (dated by TCRdb to 2016 to 2019). Concerning the study at large: Peripheral blood was collected before any treatment was given, at the time of initial diagnosis. The study used TCR beta repertoire signatures to distinguish Graves' ophthalmopathy from Graves' hyperthyroidism and to predict progression to ophthalmopathy. In total, some 140 blood samples were TCR-sequenced: approximately 42 ophthalmopathy, some 80 hyperthyroidism and 17 hyperthyroidism-to-ophthalmopathy patients. To explore V-J signatures distinguishing ophthalmopathy from hyperthyroidism, a discovery set of more than 95 patients (fewer than 45 ophthalmopathy, around 55 stable hyperthyroidism) was enrolled. The independent validation cohort included about 19 hyperthyroidism patients plus 17 patients who later progressed from hyperthyroidism to ophthalmopathy. In over 5 hyperthyroidism patients, the T-cell repertoires found in thyroid tissue were compared with those found in blood. Following sampling, methimazole starting at 30 mg daily was administered to hyperthyroidism patients, and high-dose intravenous methylprednisolone was administered to ophthalmopathy patients. The roughly 100 discovery patients were randomly divided into training and test sets at a 7:3 ratio.

Overall study results and their limits: In validation, the model predicted ophthalmopathy progression with 55% to 71% sensitivity and about 73% specificity; about a dozen predicted patients were CT-confirmed with GO in a median of approximately six months. Among expanded thyroid clonotypes with frequency above 0.001, most also showed up in blood, which suggests that blood repertoires may reflect the thyroid immune response. The 13-signature model separated ophthalmopathy from stable hyperthyroidism with approximately 90% sensitivity and around 81% specificity in cross-validation, and 80%/75% in the test set. No statistical method was used to set the sample size in advance, and the investigators knew which group each participant was assigned to.

For repertoire sequencing, the TCR beta CDR3 regions were amplified from RNA transcripts. A first-round RT-PCR used HTBI primers with the Qiagen OneStep RT-PCR kit, followed by a second-round multiplex PCR, size selection and purification. Libraries were sequenced on an Illumina HiSeq2000 using paired-end 100 bp reads. As for how the authors treated the data: SOAPnuke was used to process the reads, throwing out any read that had adapters, had uncalled bases, had a mean Phred below 15, or lacked an exact constant-primer or identifier match. COPE v1.2.5 was used to merge the high-quality paired reads. Clonotypes were defined as unique nucleotide sequences and were aligned to IMGT TRB V, D and J references using MiTCR v1.1. Analysis was restricted to V-J combinations with a frequency above 0.0001, which covered 98% to 99.2% of repertoires. For each V-J combination, a TCR clonal expansion and chaos score was defined as F50 clonal expansion divided by the chaos observed in the TCRdist matrix. Features were reduced by Welch's t-statistics and random forest to approximately 13 V-J combinations, which fed a naive Bayes classifier. Thyroid-blood repertoire similarity was quantified with the Morisita-Horn index. The public sequencing data were trimmed at Q25 with fastp and processed into clonotypes with MiXCR by TCRdb, which kept only in-frame beta chains. Here each entry gathers all rows of one CDR3 protein and keeps the most common genes and DNA. Clone size and V and J calls follow TCRdb, not the original study. In this sample the table shows just over 600,000 distinct CDR3 sequences, over 20% of which occur a single time. The ten top clones hold more than 5.5% of the sample.

For this chain, trimming is 0 bases at the V end and 7 bases at the J end, and the number of junction bases without a gene match is 0. Based on the germline V gene, the CDR1 and CDR2 sequences are MNHEY and SVGAGI. CDR3 length: 14 amino acids, cysteine to phenylalanine. The sequence is cut down to CDR3 DNA, 42 bases in frame from base 1. The V gene is TRBV6-5 and the J gene is TRBJ2-2; 9 bases in the junction line up with TRBD1. Sequencing input: peripheral blood. The sequence was collected from a woman younger than 30 with stable Graves' hyperthyroidism. Some clones in this sample may be carry-over from other donors' samples. Donor details come from another sample of the same person, matched by shared clones. The CDR3 amino acid sequence is: CASSYSGQGGELFF. The nucleotides read TGTGCCAGCAGTTACTCGGGACAGGGCGGGGAGCTGTTTTTT.